This TCR beta chain was found in a study of OX40 agonist ivuxolimab in advanced cancers. Study at large: At 0.01 to 10 mg/kg, ivuxolimab was administered intravenously to patients every 2 weeks. General study points: Average numbers of expanded clones were greater in CD8+ T cells than in CD4+.

As for this clone: The antigen is undetermined.

CDR1 and CDR2 (germline): MNHEY, SVGAGI. This CDR3 contains 12 residues. The germline V and J ends were trimmed by 8 bases and 2 bases, with 10 bases remaining between them. Sequencing was performed with immunoSEQ multiplex PCR; in TCRdb, only in-frame clones are kept and a portion is missing. The sample has 8,500 to 13,000 clones, approximately 74% seen once; the top ten hold over 30%. This TCR was recovered from an adult with an advanced solid tumor such as melanoma, head and neck, liver or kidney cancer. The rearrangement joins TRBV6-5 to TRBJ2-7, with D perhaps matching TRBD2 (6 bases). The material was CD4+ or CD8+ T cells sorted from blood, obtained in a trial of the OX40 agonist ivuxolimab. The CDR3 loop reads CASRDLAYEQYF. The DNA of the CDR3 is TGTGCCAGCCGGGACTTAGCCTACGAGCAGTACTTC.